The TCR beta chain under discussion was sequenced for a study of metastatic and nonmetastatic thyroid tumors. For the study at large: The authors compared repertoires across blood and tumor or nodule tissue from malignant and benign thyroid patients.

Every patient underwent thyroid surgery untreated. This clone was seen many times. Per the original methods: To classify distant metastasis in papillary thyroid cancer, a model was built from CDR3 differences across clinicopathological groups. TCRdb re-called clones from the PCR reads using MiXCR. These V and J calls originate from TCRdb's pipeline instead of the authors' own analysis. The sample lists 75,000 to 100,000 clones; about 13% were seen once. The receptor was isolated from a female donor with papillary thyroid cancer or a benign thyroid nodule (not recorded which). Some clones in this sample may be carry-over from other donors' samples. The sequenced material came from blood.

As DNA, the CDR3 is TGTGCCACCAGTGATCCGGGACAGGGGAAGCACGAGCAGTACTTC. Its protein is CATSDPGQGKHEQYF. This chain uses TRBV24-1 with TRBJ2-7; TRBD1 matches 10 bases. CDR3 length: 15 amino acids. CDR1 and CDR2 (germline): KGHDR, SFDVKD. J was trimmed by 5 bases and V by 3 bases; bases with no gene match: 6.